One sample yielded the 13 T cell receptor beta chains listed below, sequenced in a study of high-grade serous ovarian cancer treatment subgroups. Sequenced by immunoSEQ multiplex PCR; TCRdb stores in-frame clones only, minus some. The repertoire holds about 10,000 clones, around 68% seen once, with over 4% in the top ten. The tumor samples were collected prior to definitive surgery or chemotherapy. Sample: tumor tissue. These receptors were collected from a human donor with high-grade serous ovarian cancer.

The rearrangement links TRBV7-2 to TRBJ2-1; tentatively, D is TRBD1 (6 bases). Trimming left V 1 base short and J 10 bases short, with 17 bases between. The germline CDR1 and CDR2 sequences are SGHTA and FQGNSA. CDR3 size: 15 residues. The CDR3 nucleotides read TGTGCCAGCAGCTTAGAGTCCACAGGGCTCAGGGAGCAGTTCTTC. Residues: CASSLESTGLREQFF.

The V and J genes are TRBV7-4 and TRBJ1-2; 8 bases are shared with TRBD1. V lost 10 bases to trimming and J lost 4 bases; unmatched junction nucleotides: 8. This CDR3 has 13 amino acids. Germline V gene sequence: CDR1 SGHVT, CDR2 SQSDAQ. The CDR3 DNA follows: TGTGCCACCGGGACAGGAAGAGCCTATGGCTACACCTTC. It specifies CATGTGRAYGYTF.

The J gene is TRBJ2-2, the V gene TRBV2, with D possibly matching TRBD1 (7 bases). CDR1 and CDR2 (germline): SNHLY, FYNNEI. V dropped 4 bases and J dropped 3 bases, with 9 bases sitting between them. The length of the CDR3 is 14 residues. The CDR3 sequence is CASSARGDTGELFF. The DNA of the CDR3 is TGTGCCAGCAGTGCCAGGGGGGACACCGGGGAGCTGTTTTTT. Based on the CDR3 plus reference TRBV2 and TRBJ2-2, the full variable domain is EPEVTQTPSHQVTQMGQEVILRCVPISNHLYFYWYRQILGQKVEFLVSFYNNEISEKSEIFDDQFSVERPDGSNFTLKIRSTKLEDSAMYFCASSARGDTGELFFGEGSRLTVL.

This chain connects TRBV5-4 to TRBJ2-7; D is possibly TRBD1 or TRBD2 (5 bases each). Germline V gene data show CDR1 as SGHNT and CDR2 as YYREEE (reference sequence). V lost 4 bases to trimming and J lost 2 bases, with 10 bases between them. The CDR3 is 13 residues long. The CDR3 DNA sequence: TGTGCCAGCAGCCGGGGACGGACCTACGAGCAGTACTTC. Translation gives CASSRGRTYEQYF.

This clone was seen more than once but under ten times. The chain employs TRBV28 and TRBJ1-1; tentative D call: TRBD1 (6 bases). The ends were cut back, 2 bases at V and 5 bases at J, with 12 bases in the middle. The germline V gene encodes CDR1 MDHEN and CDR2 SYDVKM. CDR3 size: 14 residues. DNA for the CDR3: TGTGCCAGCAGTTTAAAACCAGGGGTAACTGAAGCTTTCTTT. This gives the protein CASSLKPGVTEAFF.

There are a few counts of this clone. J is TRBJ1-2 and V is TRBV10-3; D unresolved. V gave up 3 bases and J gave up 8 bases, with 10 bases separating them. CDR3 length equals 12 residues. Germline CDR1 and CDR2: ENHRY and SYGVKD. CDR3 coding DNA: TGTGCCATCAGTGAACAACCGTGGGGCTACACCTTC. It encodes CAISEQPWGYTF.

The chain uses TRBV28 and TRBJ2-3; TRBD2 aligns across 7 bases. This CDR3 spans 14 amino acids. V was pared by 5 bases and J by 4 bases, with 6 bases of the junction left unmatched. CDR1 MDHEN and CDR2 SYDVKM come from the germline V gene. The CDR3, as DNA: TGTGCCAGCAGTGGGGGGGGGATCCCAGATACGCAGTATTTT. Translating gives CASSGGGIPDTQYF.

Here the CDR3 reads CASSHGQGAYEQYF. The CDR3 nucleotides read TGCGCCAGCAGCCACGGACAGGGGGCTTACGAGCAGTACTTC. The chain has TRBV5-1 and TRBJ2-7; TRBD1 aligns across 11 bases. This CDR3 region has 14 residues. V dropped 4 bases and J dropped 4; count of bases not matched to a gene: 4. Germline V gene sequence: CDR1 SGHRS, CDR2 YFSETQ.

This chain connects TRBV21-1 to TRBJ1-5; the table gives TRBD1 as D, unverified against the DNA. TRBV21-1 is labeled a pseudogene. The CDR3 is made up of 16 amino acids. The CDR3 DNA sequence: TGTGCCAGCAGCAAGATTCCTAACAGGTTCCATCAGCCCCAGCATTTT. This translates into CASSKIPNRFHQPQHF.

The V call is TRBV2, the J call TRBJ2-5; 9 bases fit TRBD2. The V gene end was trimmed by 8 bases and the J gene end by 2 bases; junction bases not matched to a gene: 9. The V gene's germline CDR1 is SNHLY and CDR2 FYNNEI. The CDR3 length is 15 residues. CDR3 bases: TGTGCCAGCCCGGCGGCGACTAGCGGACAAGAGACCCAGTACTTC. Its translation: CASPAATSGQETQYF.

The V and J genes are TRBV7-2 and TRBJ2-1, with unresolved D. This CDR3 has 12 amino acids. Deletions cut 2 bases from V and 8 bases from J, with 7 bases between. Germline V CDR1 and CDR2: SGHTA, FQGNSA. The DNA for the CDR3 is TGTGCCAGCAGCTTAAGGATCGATGAGCAGTTCTTC. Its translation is CASSLRIDEQFF.

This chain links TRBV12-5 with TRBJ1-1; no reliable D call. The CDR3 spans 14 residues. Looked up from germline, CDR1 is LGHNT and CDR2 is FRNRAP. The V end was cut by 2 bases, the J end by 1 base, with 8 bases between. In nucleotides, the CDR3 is TGTGCTAGTGGTTTGACCCAAGGGAACACTGAAGCTTTCTTT. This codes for CASGLTQGNTEAFF.

Written as DNA, the CDR3 is TGTGCCAGCAGCGTCGAGGGGACCTGGAATGAGCAGTTCTTC. Its translation: CASSVEGTWNEQFF. The V call is TRBV9, the J call TRBJ2-1; D is tentatively TRBD1 or TRBD2 (5 bases each). V was clipped by 2 bases and J by 7 bases, with 13 bases between them. This CDR3 contains 14 residues. The germline CDR1 and CDR2 sequences are SGDLS and YYNGEE.